Given below is one T cell receptor (beta chain) in context. The target of this receptor is not known. Base quality data are lacking; no much larger clone is found one base away. Libraries came from 5' RACE. Sequencing was performed on an Illumina HiSeq 2500. A second roughly 6 to 12 cycle PCR used a sample-barcoded 5' primer and a J-beta primer mix. Each TCR beta cDNA molecule received a unique molecular identifier from a template-switch 5' adaptor carrying 12 random nucleotides. At least 3 million CDR3-containing paired-end reads were obtained from each sample. All of the RNA was converted into first-strand cDNA using the Mint cDNA synthesis kit, with a TRBC-specific oligonucleotide serving as the primer. Following uracil-DNA glycosylase treatment, all cDNA underwent a first 18-cycle PCR with the universal primers M1SS and BC2_uni_R. Under the source paper's analysis protocol: For normalization, 1 million high-quality reads were randomly selected from each sample, with every read carrying a distinct molecular identifier. Reads sharing molecular identifiers were discarded rather than binned into consensus sequences. MiTCR, run with a Q25 quality threshold and the strictest error-elimination algorithm, handled CDR3 identification, clonotype clustering and error correction. Lower-bound total TCR beta diversity was estimated with a nonparametric unseen species model using Euler transformation. TCRdb cleaned the public reads at Q25 with fastp, built clones with MiXCR and kept in-frame beta chains. Rows merge per CDR3 protein into single entries with the most common DNA and genes. For this entry, the V and J calls and clone size follow TCRdb and not the study's own pipeline. The sample table holds 750,000 to 1,000,000 distinct CDR3 sequences, of which just under 30% were seen once. The ten largest clonotypes hold about 10% of the sample.

These data are taken from a study of blood T cells in healthy people across ages (dated by TCRdb to 2014 to 2015). Study-level background: In model experiments, template switching captured about one uniquely barcoded TCR beta cDNA molecule for every two T cells. Age-related changes in TCR beta repertoire diversity were measured in the study by deep sequencing normalized with unique cDNA molecular identifiers. The donors were split into four age groups: young (average around 16 years), middle-aged (39), aged (about 62) and long-lived (about 74). Two additional independent replicas of 1 million unique cDNA reads from the same blood draw were analyzed for two donors (one aged 18 to 30 and one aged 80 or older).

Results the study describes overall, beyond this receptor: Compared with the aged group, more naive CD4+ T cells, fewer expanded clones and increased TCR diversity were shown by the long-lived group, suggesting age selection. Estimates of total diversity from one million sequenced T cells were regarded as lower bounds and underestimates. A strong correlation was found between observed TCR beta diversity and the percentage of naive T cells measured by flow cytometry. Because profiling used bulk unsorted PBMCs, naive and antigen-experienced compartments could not be compared conclusively. Donor CMV infection status was unknown, potentially confounding age-related changes in expanded clonotypes. As age increased, observed TCR beta diversity per million T cells dropped in a roughly linear way, and a significant reduction was already evident by age roughly 36.

The CDR3 covers 16 residues, taking in both the cysteine and the phenylalanine. The read is trimmed to its CDR3 DNA, 48 bases read in frame from base 1. Trimming accounts for 3 bases at V and 3 bases at J, while the number of junction bases matched to no gene is 5. CDR1 and CDR2 are drawn from the germline V gene: LGHNA, YNFKEQ. Systemically healthy Caucasian individuals from Russia, 39 in total and aged roughly 6 to 100 years, were included as donors. Ten milliliters of peripheral blood were drawn from each donor into EDTA-treated Vacutainer tubes. PBMCs were isolated by Ficoll-Paque density-gradient centrifugation, with at least 6 million obtained per sample. Trizol reagent was used to extract total RNA from the PBMCs, yielding at least 5 micrograms per sample. For every donor, an aliquot of PBMCs went through flow cytometry to measure the percentages of naive CD45RAhigh/CD27high T cells. These data were also filed under a second study, of T cells of mothers and their children. Reported in the second study: The donors were nine systemically healthy Caucasian individuals, made up of three mothers and their six children. cDNA synthesis consumed the entire amount of extracted RNA, loaded at about 1.6 ug RNA in each 15 ul reaction. In the second PCR, sample barcodes and 2-4 random nucleotides were introduced via the M1S primer. Over 9.5 million TCR beta CDR3 reads came from each mother, compared with 2.5 million to 3.5 million reads from each child. In both related and unrelated pairs, thymic selection shapes the output of TCR recombination in a similar way, with inherited differences having only a minor effect. Related mother-child pairs always showed normalized repertoire overlap that was slightly higher than in unrelated mother-child pairs, though the difference was never significant. No persistent microchimeric T cell clones were found, with a detection sensitivity of around 100 clones per million clonotypes. Deep NGS was used in the study to compare the TCR beta repertoires of mothers and children and to look for features that separate related mother-child pairs from unrelated individuals. The mean age was around 42 +/- 4 years for the mothers and around 10 +/- 4 years for the children. Libraries were sequenced on Illumina HiSeq 2000 with 100+100 nt paired-end reads after adapter ligation with NEBNext reagents. Mother and child libraries were prepared a month apart and sequenced in separate runs to prevent cross-contamination. For each donor, somewhere between about 500,000 and 2,000,000 distinct TCR beta clonotypes were identified. Naive TCR beta clonotypes were estimated from low-frequency clonotypes matched to each donor's FACS-determined naive share, without sorting.

The receptor chain draws on TRBV4-2 and TRBJ2-3, with 11 bases aligning to TRBD2. The origin of this receptor is a woman between 40 and 50 years old in good health. Sequencing was performed on blood. The DNA sequence reads TGTGCCAGCAGCCAGGATATAGCGGGGGGGACAGATACGCAGTATTTT. The encoded protein is CASSQDIAGGTDTQYF.